Below, one T cell receptor beta chain is given with its context. The sample originates from a study of blood T cell repertoires in COVID-19. Study-wide context: From T cells, B-cell-depleted T cells, or PBMCs came the material, which was cDNA or gDNA.

The protocol was immunoSEQ multiplex PCR, while the TCRdb copy is restricted to in-frame clones and leaves out a portion. The profile shows some 270,000 clones, 70% to 85% of them singletons. Followed over time, Seattle patients had been enrolled while infection was active. With 7 bases removed from V and 5 bases from J, the gap between germline ends came to 6 bases. This CDR3 spans 10 amino acids. The V gene's germline CDR1 is SGHDT and CDR2 YYEEEE. Sequenced material: peripheral blood. The chain uses TRBV5-6 and TRBJ2-5; no definite D call. This clonotype was obtained from a human donor with COVID-19, enrolled during active disease. The donor label of this sample is uncertain. CDR3 DNA sequence: TGTGCCAGCGGCAGGGAGACCCAGTACTTC. Its translation: CASGRETQYF.